This entry lists 18 T cell receptor beta chains sequenced from one sample in a study of blood T cell repertoires in COVID-19. This table comes from immunoSEQ multiplex PCR, and its TCRdb copy is limited to in-frame clones, with some not included. The sample has approximately 170,000 clones, 65% to 85% seen once. The sequenced material came from PBMCs or T cells enriched from blood (not recorded which). All receptors derive from a man in his forties who had recovered from COVID-19.

The chain has TRBV25-1 and TRBJ1-5, with D possibly being TRBD1 (6 bases). The V end lost 6 bases, the J end lost 0 bases, and 21 bases lay between the germline ends. The CDR3 runs to 18 residues. Germline V gene data show CDR1 as MGHDK and CDR2 as SYGVNS. The CDR3 DNA reads as TGTGCCAGCAGGGGCACGGGACACCTTACCAATAGCAATCAGCCCCAGCATTTT. This sequence encodes CASRGTGHLTNSNQPQHF.

As DNA, the CDR3 is TGTGCCAGCCTGGGACAGGTTTACATTCAGTACTTC. As protein: CASLGQVYIQYF. The chain is built from TRBV6-5 and TRBJ2-4; TRBD1 matches at 8 bases. The CDR3 covers 12 residues. Trimming took 8 bases from V and 8 from J; bases not matched to a gene: 5. Germline V CDR1 and CDR2: MNHEY, SVGAGI.

A note on this clone: The sample has other DNA sequences that encode this CDR3 too. The genes are TRBV30 and TRBJ1-4, with 9 bases that match TRBD1. CDR3 size: 14 residues. The germline CDR1 and CDR2 sequences are GTSNPN and SVGIG (reference sequence). With V trimmed by 2 bases and J by 8 bases, 6 bases remained unmatched. The CDR3 is CAWSPGQGREKLFF. The CDR3 DNA reads TGTGCCTGGAGTCCCGGACAGGGGCGAGAAAAACTGTTTTTT.

The rearrangement links TRBV5-5 to TRBJ2-5; D may be TRBD1 (6 bases). The CDR3 consists of 14 residues. Germline loops: CDR1 SGHKS, CDR2 YYEKEE (reference sequence). Deletions cut 4 bases from V and 0 bases from J, with 10 bases between. In nucleotides, the CDR3 is TGTGCCAGCAGCCCAACAGGGTACCAAGAGACCCAGTACTTC. The encoded protein is CASSPTGYQETQYF.

This clone appeared a single time. This chain joins TRBV6-5 and TRBJ2-5; 7 bases fit TRBD1. There are 16 residues in the CDR3. Germline-derived CDR1 and CDR2 are MNHEY and SVGAGI. Trimming removed 0 bases from V and 1 base from J; junction bases left unmatched: 5. This CDR3 reads CASSYSSGTAQETQYF. The CDR3 DNA follows: TGTGCCAGCAGTTACTCTTCCGGGACAGCCCAAGAGACCCAGTACTTC.

This clone was counted a few times. This rearrangement joins TRBV7-2 to TRBJ2-2, with TRBD1 as a possible D gene (5 bases). Germline CDR1 and CDR2: SGHTA and FQGNSA. Trimming took 6 bases from V and 6 from J, leaving 11 bases between them. The CDR3 contains 13 residues. CDR3: CASRDMGPGELFF. The CDR3 region has the DNA TGTGCCAGCAGGGACATGGGCCCCGGGGAGCTGTTTTTT.

This clone was seen ten or more times. The chain uses TRBV10-2 and TRBJ2-1, with 9 bases matching TRBD2. V lost 4 bases to trimming and J lost 3 bases; unmatched junction nucleotides: 4. This CDR3 is 15 amino acids long. CDR1 and CDR2 (germline): WSHSY, SAAADI. The CDR3 is CASSAQAGGYNEQFF. The CDR3 bases are TGCGCCAGCAGTGCGCAAGCGGGGGGCTACAATGAGCAGTTCTTC.

CDR3 loop: CASSAQGRQETQYF. The DNA for the CDR3 is TGTGCCAGCAGTGCCCAGGGGCGCCAAGAGACCCAGTACTTC. This chain uses TRBV2 with TRBJ2-5; TRBD1 might be the D (6 bases). Trimming stripped 4 bases from V and 1 base from J, with 10 bases between. The germline V gene encodes CDR1 SNHLY and CDR2 FYNNEI. The CDR3 contains 14 residues.

In this sample, this clone turned up once. V gene TRBV7-9 combines with J gene TRBJ1-1; 10 bases align to TRBD1. Germline CDR1 SEHNR, CDR2 FQNEAQ (reference sequence). This CDR3 is 15 amino acids long. J gave up 6 bases and V 2 bases, and 6 bases lay outside the gene matches. The CDR3: CASSLWDRGISEAFF. CDR3 DNA sequence: TGTGCCAGCAGCTTATGGGACAGGGGAATCTCTGAAGCTTTCTTT.

As concerns this clone: One junction end disagrees with the germline gene, perhaps due to a read error. This rearrangement joins TRBV2 to TRBJ1-4, with a possible D match to TRBD1 (5 bases). This CDR3 comprises 12 residues. Germline lookup yields CDR1 SNHLY and CDR2 FYNNEI. CDR3 loop: CASSEGGVVGIF. In DNA, the CDR3 is TGTGCCAGCAGTGAAGGGGGGGTAGTCGGGATTTTT.

The chain employs TRBV18 and TRBJ1-2; the match to TRBD1 covers 7 bases. The V gene end was trimmed by 5 bases and the J gene end by 0 bases; junction bases not matched to a gene: 6. CDR1 and CDR2 (germline): KGHSH, LQKENI. The CDR3 is made up of 15 amino acids. The CDR3 DNA follows: TGTGCCAGCTCATTCACAGGGGAGTCTAACTATGGCTACACCTTC. As protein: CASSFTGESNYGYTF.

Relative to its sample, this clone is medium-sized (0.01 to 0.1%). V is TRBV19 and J is TRBJ1-2; weak D call: TRBD1 (6 bases). Looked up from germline, CDR1 is LNHDA and CDR2 is SQIVND (reference sequence). CDR3 length: 14 residues. V shed 6 bases and J shed 4 bases, with 15 bases lying between them. In DNA, the CDR3 is TGTGCCAGTAGGGATGGACAAGGGGGCTATGGCTACACCTTC. This codes for CASRDGQGGYGYTF.

This chain connects TRBV7-9 to TRBJ2-7, with D unresolved. This CDR3 is built from 12 residues. V lost 6 bases and J 7 bases, leaving 13 bases between the germline ends. CDR1 is SEHNR and CDR2 is FQNEAQ in the germline V gene (reference sequence). In DNA, the CDR3 is TGTGCCAGCAGTTTTCCTTACGGGGAGCAGTACGTC. It translates to CASSFPYGEQYV.

The chain combines TRBV10-3 with TRBJ2-7; 8 bases are a match to TRBD2. Germline loops: CDR1 ENHRY, CDR2 SYGVKD. CDR3 length: 12 residues. The DNA for the CDR3 is TGTGATAAGCGGGGGACCTCCTACGAGCAGTACGTC. As protein: CDKRGTSYEQYV.

The rearrangement links TRBV28 to TRBJ1-6; 7 bases line up with TRBD1. This CDR3 comprises 16 residues. Germline V gene sequence: CDR1 MDHEN, CDR2 SYDVKM. Trimming took 8 bases from V and 7 from J; bases not matched to a gene: 14. CDR3 coding DNA: TGTGCCAGCCACTCAGAGGCAGGGGGGAGGAATTCACCCCTCCACTTT. The encoded protein is CASHSEAGGRNSPLHF. Full variable domain (outside the CDR3, taken from reference TRBV28 and TRBJ1-6): DVKVTQSSRYLVKRTGEKVFLECVQDMDHENMFWYRQDPGLGLRLIYFSYDVKMKEKGDIPEGYSVSREKKERFSLILESASTNQTSMYLCASHSEAGGRNSPLHFGNGTRLTVT.

The rearrangement uses TRBV2 and TRBJ2-5; D is possibly TRBD2 (6 bases). The V and J ends lost 3 bases and 2 bases respectively, with 16 bases between them. The CDR3 sequence is 16 residues long. The germline gives CDR1 SNHLY, CDR2 FYNNEI. The CDR3 DNA reads TGTGCCAGCAGTGATTTGCGGGGTGCAAATCAAGAGACCCAGTACTTC. This gives the protein CASSDLRGANQETQYF.

Here the CDR3 reads CASSPLGGGVSYEQYV. In DNA form, the CDR3 reads TGTGCCAGCAGTCCCCTCGGCGGGGGGGTCTCCTACGAGCAGTACGTC. This chain joins TRBV7-8 and TRBJ2-7; 9 bases map to TRBD2. The CDR3 runs to 16 residues. Germline lookup yields CDR1 SGHVS and CDR2 FQNEAQ. The J segment lost 0 bases and the V segment lost 6 bases, leaving 9 bases of the junction unmatched.

This clone was recorded once. This chain connects TRBV11-3 to TRBJ1-4, with D uncertain. In germline, CDR1 is SGHNT, CDR2 YENEEA. The CDR3 covers 14 residues. Trimming cost V 3 bases and J 4 bases, with 9 bases left between them. The CDR3 DNA is TGTGCCAGCAGCTTCCGCGGAAGTAATGAAAAACTGTTTTTT. Translation gives CASSFRGSNEKLFF.